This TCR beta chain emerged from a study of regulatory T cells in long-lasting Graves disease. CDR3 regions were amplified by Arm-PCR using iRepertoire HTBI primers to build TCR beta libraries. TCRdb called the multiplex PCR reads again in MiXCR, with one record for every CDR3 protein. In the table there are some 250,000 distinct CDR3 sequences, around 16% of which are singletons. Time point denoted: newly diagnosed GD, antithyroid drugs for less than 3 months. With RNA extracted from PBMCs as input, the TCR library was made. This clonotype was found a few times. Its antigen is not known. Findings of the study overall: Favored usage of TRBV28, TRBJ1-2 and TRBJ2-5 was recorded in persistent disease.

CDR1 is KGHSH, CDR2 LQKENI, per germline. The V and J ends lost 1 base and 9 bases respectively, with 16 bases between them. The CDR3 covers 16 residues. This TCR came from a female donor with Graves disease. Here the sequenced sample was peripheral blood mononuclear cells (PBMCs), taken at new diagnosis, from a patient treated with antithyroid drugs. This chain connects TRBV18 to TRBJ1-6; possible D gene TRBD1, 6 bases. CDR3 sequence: CASSPLYREGGSPLHF. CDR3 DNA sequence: TGTGCCAGCTCACCACTGTACCGGGAAGGGGGTTCACCCCTCCACTTT.